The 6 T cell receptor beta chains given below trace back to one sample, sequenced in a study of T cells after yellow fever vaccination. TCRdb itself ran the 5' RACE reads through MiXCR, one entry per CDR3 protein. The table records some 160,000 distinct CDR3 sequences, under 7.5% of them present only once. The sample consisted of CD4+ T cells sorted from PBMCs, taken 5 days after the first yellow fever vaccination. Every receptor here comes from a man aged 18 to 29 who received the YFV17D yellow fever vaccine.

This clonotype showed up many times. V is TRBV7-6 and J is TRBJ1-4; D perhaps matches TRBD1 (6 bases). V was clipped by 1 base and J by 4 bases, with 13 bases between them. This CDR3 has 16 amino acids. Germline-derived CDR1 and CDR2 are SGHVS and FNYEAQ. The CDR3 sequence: CASSLGGLYLNEKLFF. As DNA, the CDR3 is TGTGCCAGCAGCTTAGGGGGGCTCTATCTTAATGAAAAACTGTTTTTT.

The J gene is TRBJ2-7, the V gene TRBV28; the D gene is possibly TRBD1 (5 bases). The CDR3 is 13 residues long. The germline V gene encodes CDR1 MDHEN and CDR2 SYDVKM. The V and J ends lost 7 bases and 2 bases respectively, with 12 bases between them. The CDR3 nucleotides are TGTGCCAGCAACTCCAGGGAACCCTACGAGCAGTACGTC. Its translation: CASNSREPYEQYV.

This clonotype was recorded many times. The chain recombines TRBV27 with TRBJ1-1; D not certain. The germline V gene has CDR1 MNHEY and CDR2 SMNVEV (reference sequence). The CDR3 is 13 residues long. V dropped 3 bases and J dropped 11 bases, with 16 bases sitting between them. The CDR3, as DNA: TGTGCCAGCAGTTTTACGGGTTCTACGTGGGCTTTCTTT. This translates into CASSFTGSTWAFF.

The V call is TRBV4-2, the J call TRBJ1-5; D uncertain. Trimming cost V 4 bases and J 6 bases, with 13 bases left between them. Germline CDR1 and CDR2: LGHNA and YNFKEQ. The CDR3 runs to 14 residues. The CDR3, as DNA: TGTGCCAGCAGCCCTCCCCCCCCCGGTCAGCCCCAGCATTTT. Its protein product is CASSPPPPGQPQHF.

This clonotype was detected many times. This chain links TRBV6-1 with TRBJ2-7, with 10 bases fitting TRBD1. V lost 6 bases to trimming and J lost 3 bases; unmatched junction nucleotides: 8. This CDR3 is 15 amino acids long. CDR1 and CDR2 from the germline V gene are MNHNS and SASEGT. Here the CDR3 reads CASRKDRGVGYEQYF. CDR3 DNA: TGTGCCAGCAGAAAGGACAGGGGGGTCGGCTACGAGCAGTACTTC.

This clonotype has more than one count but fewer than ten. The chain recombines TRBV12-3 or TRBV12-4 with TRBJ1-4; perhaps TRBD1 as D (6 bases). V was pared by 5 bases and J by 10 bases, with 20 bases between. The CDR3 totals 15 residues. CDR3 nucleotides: TGTGCCAGCAGTCCCCAACAGGGAGGAAGTAGAAAACTGTTTTTT. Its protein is CASSPQQGGSRKLFF.